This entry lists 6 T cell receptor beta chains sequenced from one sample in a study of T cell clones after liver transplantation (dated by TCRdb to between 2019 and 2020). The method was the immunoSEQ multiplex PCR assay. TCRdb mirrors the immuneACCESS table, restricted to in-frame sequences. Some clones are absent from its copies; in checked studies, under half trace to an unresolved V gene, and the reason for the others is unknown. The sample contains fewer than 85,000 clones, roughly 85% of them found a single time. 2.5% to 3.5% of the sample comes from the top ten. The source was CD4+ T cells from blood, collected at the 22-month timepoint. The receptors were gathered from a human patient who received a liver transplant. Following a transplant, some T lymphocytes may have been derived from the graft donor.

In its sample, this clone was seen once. This CDR3 is CASSFGPRSTGGEQYF. The DNA for the CDR3 is TGTGCCAGCAGCTTCGGACCACGGAGTACGGGTGGCGAGCAGTACTTC. V and J are TRBV7-8 and TRBJ2-7; D gene uncertain. CDR1 is SGHVS and CDR2 is FQNEAQ in the germline V gene. Trimming removed 3 bases at V and 6 bases at J, with 21 bases between. This CDR3 is 16 amino acids long. The entire variable domain, with the rest obtained from reference TRBV7-8 and TRBJ2-7, is as follows: GAGVSQSPRYKVAKRGQDVALRCDPISGHVSLFWYQQALGQGPEFLTYFQNEAQLDKSGLPSDRFFAERPEGSVSTLKIQRTQQEDSAVYLCASSFGPRSTGGEQYFGPGTRLTVT.

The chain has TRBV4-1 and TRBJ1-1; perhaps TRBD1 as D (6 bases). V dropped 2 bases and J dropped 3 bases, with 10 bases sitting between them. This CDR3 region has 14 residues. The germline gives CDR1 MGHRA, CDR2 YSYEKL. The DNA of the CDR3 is TGCGCCAGCAGCCAACCAGGGGTGGACACTGAAGCTTTCTTT. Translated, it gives CASSQPGVDTEAFF.

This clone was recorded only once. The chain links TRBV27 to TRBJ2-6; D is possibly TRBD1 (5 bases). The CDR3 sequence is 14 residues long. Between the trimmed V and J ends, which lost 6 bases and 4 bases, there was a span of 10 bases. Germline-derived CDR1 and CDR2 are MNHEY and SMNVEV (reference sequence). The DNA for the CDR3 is TGTGCCAGCAGAGGGGTTTCCGGGGCCAACGTCCTGACTTTC. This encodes CASRGVSGANVLTF.

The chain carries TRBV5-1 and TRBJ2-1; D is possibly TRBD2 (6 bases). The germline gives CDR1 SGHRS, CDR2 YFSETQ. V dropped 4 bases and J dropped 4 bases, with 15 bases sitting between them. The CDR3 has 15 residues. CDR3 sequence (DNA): TGCGCCAGCAGCGTTAGCGGAGCCCTTTACAATGAGCAGTTCTTC. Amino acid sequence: CASSVSGALYNEQFF.

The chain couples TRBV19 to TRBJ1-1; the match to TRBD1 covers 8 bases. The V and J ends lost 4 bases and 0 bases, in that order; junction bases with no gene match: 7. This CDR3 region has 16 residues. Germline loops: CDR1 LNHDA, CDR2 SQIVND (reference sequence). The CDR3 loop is CASSSGQGTLNTEAFF. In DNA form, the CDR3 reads TGTGCCAGTAGTAGCGGACAGGGTACCCTGAACACTGAAGCTTTCTTT.

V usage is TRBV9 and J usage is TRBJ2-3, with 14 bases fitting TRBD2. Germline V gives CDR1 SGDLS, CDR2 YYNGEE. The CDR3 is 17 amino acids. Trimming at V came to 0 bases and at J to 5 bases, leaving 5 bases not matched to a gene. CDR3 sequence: CASSVETSGGAIDTQYF. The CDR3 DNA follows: TGTGCCAGCAGCGTAGAGACTAGCGGGGGGGCCATAGATACGCAGTATTTT. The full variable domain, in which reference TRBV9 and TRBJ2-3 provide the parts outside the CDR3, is DSGVTQTPKHLITATGQRVTLRCSPRSGDLSVYWYQQSLDQGLQFLIQYYNGEERAKGNILERFSAQQFPDLHSELNLSSLELGDSALYFCASSVETSGGAIDTQYFGPGTRLTVL.